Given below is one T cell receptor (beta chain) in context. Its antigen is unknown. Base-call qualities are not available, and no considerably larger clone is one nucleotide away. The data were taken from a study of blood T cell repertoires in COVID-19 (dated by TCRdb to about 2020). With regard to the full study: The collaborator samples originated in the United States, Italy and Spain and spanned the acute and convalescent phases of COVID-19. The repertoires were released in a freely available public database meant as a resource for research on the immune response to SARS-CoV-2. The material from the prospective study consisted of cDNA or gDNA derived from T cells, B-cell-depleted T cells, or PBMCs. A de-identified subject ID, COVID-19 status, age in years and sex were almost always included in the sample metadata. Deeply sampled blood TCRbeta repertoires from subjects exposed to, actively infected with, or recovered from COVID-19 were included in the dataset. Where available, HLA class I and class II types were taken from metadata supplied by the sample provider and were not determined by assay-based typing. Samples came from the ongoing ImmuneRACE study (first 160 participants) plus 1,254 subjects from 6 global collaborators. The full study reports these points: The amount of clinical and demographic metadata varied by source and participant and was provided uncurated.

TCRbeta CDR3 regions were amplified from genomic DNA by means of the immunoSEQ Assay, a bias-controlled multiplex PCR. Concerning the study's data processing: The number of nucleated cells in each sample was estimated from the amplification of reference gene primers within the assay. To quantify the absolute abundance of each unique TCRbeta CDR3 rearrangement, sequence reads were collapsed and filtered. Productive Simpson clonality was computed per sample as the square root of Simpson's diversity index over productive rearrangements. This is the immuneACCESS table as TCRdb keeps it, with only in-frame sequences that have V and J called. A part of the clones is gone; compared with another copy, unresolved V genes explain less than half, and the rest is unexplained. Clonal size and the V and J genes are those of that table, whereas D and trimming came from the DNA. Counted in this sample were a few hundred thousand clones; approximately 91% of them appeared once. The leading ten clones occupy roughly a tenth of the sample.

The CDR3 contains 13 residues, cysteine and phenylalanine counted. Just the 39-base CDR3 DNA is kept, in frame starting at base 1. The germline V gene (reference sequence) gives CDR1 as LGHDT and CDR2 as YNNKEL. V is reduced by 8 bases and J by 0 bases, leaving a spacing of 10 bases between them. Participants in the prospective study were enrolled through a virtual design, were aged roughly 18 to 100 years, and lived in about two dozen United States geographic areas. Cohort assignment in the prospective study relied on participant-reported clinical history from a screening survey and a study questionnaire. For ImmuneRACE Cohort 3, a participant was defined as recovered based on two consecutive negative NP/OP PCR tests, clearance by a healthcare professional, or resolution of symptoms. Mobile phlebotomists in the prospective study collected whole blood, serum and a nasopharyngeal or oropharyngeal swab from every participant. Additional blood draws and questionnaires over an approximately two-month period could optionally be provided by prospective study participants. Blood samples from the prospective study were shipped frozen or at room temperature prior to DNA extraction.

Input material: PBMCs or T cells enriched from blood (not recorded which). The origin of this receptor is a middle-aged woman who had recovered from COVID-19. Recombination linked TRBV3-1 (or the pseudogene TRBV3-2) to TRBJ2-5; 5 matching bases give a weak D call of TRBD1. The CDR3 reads CASGKGNQETQYF. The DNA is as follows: TGTGCCAGCGGCAAGGGGAACCAAGAGACCCAGTACTTC.